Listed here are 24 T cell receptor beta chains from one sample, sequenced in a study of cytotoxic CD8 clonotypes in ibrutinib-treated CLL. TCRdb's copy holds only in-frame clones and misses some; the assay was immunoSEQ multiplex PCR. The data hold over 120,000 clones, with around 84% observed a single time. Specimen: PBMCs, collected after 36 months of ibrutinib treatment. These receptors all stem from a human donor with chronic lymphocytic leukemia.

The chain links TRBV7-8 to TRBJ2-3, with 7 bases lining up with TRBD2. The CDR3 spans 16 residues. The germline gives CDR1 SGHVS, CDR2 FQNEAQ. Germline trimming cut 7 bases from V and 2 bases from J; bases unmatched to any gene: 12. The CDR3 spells CASTKGRGFFTDTQYF. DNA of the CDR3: TGTGCCAGCACCAAGGGGAGGGGTTTTTTCACAGATACGCAGTATTTT.

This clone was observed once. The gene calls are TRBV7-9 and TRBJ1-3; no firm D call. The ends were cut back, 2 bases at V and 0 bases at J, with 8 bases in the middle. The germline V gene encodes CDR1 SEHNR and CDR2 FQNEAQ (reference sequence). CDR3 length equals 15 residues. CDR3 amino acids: CASSLFDTSGNTIYF. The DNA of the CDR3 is TGTGCCAGCAGCTTATTCGACACCTCTGGAAACACCATATATTTT.

The CDR3 region is CSVGHTYEQYF. The CDR3 nucleotides are TGCAGTGTTGGACACACCTACGAGCAGTACTTC. The chain links TRBV20-1 to TRBJ2-7, with D tentatively TRBD1 (5 bases). The CDR3 extends over 11 amino acids. Trimming removed 7 bases at V and 2 bases at J, with 9 bases between. The V gene's germline CDR1 is DFQATT and CDR2 SNEGSKA (reference sequence).

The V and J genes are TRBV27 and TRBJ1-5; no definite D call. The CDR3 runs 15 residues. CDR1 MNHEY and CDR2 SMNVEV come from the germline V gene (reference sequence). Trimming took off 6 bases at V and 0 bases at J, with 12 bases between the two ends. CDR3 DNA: TGTGCCAGCAGCACCAGTAGGGTTAGCAATCAGCCCCAGCATTTT. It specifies CASSTSRVSNQPQHF.

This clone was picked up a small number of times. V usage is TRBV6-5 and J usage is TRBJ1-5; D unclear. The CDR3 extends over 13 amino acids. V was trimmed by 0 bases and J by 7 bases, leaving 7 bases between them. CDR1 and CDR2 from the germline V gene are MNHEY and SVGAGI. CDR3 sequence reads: CASSYSFAQPQHF. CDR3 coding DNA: TGTGCCAGCAGTTACTCGTTTGCCCAGCCCCAGCATTTT.

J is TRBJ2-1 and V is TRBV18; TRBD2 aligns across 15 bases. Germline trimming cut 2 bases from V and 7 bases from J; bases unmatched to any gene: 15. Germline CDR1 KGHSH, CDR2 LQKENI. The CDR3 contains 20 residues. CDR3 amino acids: CASSPSNYRGLAGGGNEQFF. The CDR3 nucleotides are TGTGCCAGCTCACCAAGTAACTACAGGGGACTAGCGGGAGGTGGAAATGAGCAGTTCTTC.

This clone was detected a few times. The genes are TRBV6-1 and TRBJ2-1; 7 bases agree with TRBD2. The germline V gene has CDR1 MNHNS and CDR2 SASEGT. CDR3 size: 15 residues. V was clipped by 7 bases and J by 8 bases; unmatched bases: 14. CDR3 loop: CASNPGLDGGYEQFF. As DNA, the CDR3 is TGTGCCAGCAACCCCGGACTAGACGGAGGCTATGAGCAGTTCTTC.

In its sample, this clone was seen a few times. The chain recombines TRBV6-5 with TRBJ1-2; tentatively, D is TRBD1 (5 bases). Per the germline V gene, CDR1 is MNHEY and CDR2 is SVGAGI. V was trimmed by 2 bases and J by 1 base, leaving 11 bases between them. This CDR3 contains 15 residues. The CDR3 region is CASSYAGTYNYGYTF. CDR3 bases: TGTGCCAGCAGTTACGCGGGGACGTATAACTATGGCTACACCTTC.

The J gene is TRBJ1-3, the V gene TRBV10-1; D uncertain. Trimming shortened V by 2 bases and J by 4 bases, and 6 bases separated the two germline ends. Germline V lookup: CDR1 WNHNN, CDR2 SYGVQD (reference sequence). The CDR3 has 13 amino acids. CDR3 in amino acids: CASSETDGNTIYF. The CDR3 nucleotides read TGCGCCAGCAGTGAGACAGACGGAAACACCATATATTTT.

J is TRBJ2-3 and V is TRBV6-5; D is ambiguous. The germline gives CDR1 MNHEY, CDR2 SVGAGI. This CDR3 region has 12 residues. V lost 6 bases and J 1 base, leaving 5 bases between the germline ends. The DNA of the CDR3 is TGTGCCAGCAGCCCCGGCACAGATACGCAGTATTTT. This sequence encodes CASSPGTDTQYF.

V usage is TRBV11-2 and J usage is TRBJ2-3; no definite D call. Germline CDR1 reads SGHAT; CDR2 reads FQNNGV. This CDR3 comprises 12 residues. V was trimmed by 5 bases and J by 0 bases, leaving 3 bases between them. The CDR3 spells CASSPSTDTQYF. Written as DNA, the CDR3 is TGTGCCAGCAGCCCAAGCACAGATACGCAGTATTTT.

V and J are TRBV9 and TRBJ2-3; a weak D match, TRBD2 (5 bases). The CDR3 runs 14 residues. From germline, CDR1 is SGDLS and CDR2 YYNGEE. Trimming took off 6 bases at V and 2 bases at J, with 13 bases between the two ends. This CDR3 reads CASTWTRVTDTQYF. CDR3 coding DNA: TGTGCCAGCACCTGGACTCGAGTCACAGATACGCAGTATTTT.

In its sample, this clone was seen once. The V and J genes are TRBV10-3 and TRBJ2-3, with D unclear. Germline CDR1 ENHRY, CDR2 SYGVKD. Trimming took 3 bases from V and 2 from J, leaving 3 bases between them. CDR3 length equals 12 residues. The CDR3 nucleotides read TGTGCCATCAGTGATAACACAGATACGCAGTATTTT. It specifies CAISDNTDTQYF.

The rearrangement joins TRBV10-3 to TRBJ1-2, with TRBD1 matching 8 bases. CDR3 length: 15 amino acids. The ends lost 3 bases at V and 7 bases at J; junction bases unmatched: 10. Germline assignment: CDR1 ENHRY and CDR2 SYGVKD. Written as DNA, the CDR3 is TGTGCCATCAGTGAACAGGGGGGTGGTGCTAGTGGCTACACCTTC. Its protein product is CAISEQGGGASGYTF.

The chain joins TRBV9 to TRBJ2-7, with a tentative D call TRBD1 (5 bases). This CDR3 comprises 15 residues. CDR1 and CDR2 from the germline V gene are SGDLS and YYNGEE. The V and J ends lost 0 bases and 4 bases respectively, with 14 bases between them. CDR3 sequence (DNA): TGTGCCAGCAGCGTAGTCGATCAGGACATTTACGAGCAGTACTTC. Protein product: CASSVVDQDIYEQYF.

The CDR3 reads CAIQWASGGNEQFF. The CDR3 DNA follows: TGTGCCATCCAGTGGGCTAGCGGGGGCAATGAGCAGTTCTTC. The rearrangement uses TRBV10-3 and TRBJ2-1; 10 bases match TRBD2. After removal of 8 bases from V and 6 bases from J, the junction contained 7 bases not matched to a gene. This CDR3 has 14 residues. Germline assignment: CDR1 ENHRY and CDR2 SYGVKD.

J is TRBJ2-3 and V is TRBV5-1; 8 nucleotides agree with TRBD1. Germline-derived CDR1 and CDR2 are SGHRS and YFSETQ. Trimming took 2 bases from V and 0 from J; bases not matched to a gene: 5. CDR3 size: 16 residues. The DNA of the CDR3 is TGCGCCAGCAGCTTTATCAGGGGGCAGAGCACAGATACGCAGTATTTT. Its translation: CASSFIRGQSTDTQYF.

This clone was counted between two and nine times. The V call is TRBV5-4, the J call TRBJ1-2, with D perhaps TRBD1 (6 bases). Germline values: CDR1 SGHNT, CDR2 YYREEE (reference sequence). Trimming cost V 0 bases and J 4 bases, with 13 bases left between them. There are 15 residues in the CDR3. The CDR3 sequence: CASSLAGRGTYGYTF. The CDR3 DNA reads TGTGCCAGCAGCTTGGCCGGCAGGGGCACCTATGGCTACACCTTC.

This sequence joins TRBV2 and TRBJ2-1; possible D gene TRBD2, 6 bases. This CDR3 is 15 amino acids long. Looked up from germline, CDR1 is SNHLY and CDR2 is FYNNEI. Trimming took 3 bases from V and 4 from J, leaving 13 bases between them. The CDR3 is CASSDGDSGYNEQFF. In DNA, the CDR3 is TGTGCCAGCAGTGATGGGGACTCGGGTTACAATGAGCAGTTCTTC.

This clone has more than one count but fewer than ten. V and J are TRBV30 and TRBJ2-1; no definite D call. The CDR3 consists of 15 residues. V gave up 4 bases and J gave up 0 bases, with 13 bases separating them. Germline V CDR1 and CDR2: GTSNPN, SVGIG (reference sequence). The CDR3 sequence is CAWTSDPSSYNEQFF. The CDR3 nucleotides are TGTGCCTGGACGTCCGATCCCAGCTCCTACAATGAGCAGTTCTTC.

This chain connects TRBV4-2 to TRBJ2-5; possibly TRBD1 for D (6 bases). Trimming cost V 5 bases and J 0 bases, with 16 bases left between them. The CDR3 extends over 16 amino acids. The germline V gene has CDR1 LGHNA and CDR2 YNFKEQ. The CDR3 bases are TGTGCCAGCAGCAACCCGCCCGGGACAAACCAAGAGACCCAGTACTTC. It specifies CASSNPPGTNQETQYF.

CDR3 in DNA: TGTGCCAGCAGCCCGGGACTGGGGGCAGATACGCAGTATTTT. This gives the protein CASSPGLGADTQYF. The chain couples TRBV13 to TRBJ2-3, with TRBD2 as a possible D gene (6 bases). Germline CDR1 and CDR2: PRHDT and FYEKMQ (reference sequence). This CDR3 is built from 14 residues. Trimming removed 5 bases from V and 4 bases from J, with 13 bases in between.

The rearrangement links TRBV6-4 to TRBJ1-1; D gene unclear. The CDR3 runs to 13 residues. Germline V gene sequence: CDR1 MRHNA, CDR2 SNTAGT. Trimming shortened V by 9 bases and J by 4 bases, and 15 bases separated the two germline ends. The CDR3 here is CARRTGWATEAFF. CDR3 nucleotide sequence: TGTGCCAGACGGACGGGGTGGGCCACTGAAGCTTTCTTT.

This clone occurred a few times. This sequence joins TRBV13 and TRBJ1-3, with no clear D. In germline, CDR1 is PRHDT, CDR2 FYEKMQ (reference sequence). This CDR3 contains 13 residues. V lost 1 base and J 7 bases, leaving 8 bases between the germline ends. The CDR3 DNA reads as TGTGCCAGCAGCTTAGATGGGGAGAACACCATATATTTT. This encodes CASSLDGENTIYF.